This is a list of T cell receptor beta chains from one sample in a study of naive and memory T cell subsets. In TCRdb, the UMI-ligation and nested PCR reads were re-called with MiXCR into one record per CDR3 protein. The repertoire consists of roughly 130,000 distinct CDR3 sequences, with 35% to 40% occurring once and the leading ten covering approximately 0.88%. The source material was central memory CD4+ T cells from blood. The receptors stem from a human donor in good health. CDR3s include the opening cysteine and the closing phenylalanine or tryptophan. D genes are given only for firm matches. Expanded clones are given a class, and other clones once, few, many or no size at all.

abundance | d_gene | j_gene | v_gene | CDR3aa | CDR3nt
NA | NA | TRBJ2-7 | TRBV20-1 | CSARDRHYLYEQYF | TGCAGTGCTAGGGATAGACATTACCTCTACGAGCAGTACTTC
NA | NA | TRBJ2-4 | TRBV6-2/TRBV6-3 | CASRSTNKNIQYF | TGTGCCAGCAGGTCGACCAACAAAAACATTCAGTACTTC
few | TRBD2 | TRBJ2-1 | TRBV5-4 | CASSLEAGHNEQFF | TGTGCCAGCAGCTTGGAAGCGGGGCACAATGAGCAGTTCTTC
few | NA | TRBJ2-7 | TRBV12-3/TRBV12-4 | CASREKDEQYF | TGTGCCAGCAGAGAGAAAGACGAGCAGTACTTC
once | TRBD1 | TRBJ1-4 | TRBV7-6 | CASSFRTGVGEKLFF | TGTGCCAGCAGCTTTCGGACAGGGGTGGGTGAAAAACTGTTTTTT
NA | NA | TRBJ2-1 | TRBV28 | CASSSGATNEQFF | TGTGCCAGCAGTTCCGGGGCGACCAATGAGCAGTTCTTC
NA | NA | TRBJ2-7 | TRBV6-2/TRBV6-3 | CASRESTSYEQYF | TGTGCCAGCAGGGAAAGTACGTCCTACGAGCAGTACTTC
few | TRBD2 | TRBJ2-7 | TRBV7-2 | CASSLGAGGPHEQYF | TGTGCCAGCAGCTTAGGAGCGGGAGGGCCTCACGAGCAGTACTTC
few | TRBD1 | TRBJ2-1 | TRBV4-3 | CASSQVAAVGQGIYNEQFF | TGCGCCAGCAGCCAAGTGGCCGCGGTGGGACAGGGGATCTACAATGAGCAGTTCTTC
few | NA | TRBJ1-1 | TRBV28 | CASSFRGTEAFF | TGTGCCAGCAGTTTTCGAGGGACTGAAGCTTTCTTT
few | NA | TRBJ1-6 | TRBV7-3 | CASSSGTNNSPLHF | TGTGCCAGCAGCTCCGGGACGAATAATTCACCCCTCCACTTT
NA | NA | TRBJ2-3 | TRBV28 | CASSLEGGGPGADTQYF | TGTGCCAGCAGTTTAGAGGGGGGAGGGCCTGGAGCAGATACGCAGTATTTT
few | TRBD2 | TRBJ2-6 | TRBV5-1 | CASSLGGGGSGANVLTF | TGCGCCAGCAGCTTGGGTGGCGGGGGCTCTGGGGCCAACGTCCTGACTTTC
NA | NA | TRBJ2-1 | TRBV12-3/TRBV12-4 | CASSFYSGRTYNEQFF | TGTGCCAGCAGTTTCTATAGCGGAAGGACCTACAATGAGCAGTTCTTC
NA | NA | TRBJ2-1 | TRBV29-1 | CSVDTGEVYNEQFF | TGCAGCGTTGACACGGGAGAGGTCTACAATGAGCAGTTCTTC
few | NA | TRBJ2-5 | TRBV12-3/TRBV12-4 | CASSPGYETQYF | TGTGCCAGCAGTCCAGGGTACGAGACCCAGTACTTC
NA | NA | TRBJ2-2 | TRBV7-9 | CASSLALTEAELFF | TGTGCCAGCAGCTTAGCGCTGACCGAAGCTGAGCTGTTTTTT
NA | NA | TRBJ1-2 | TRBV30 | CVTGSNYGYTF | TGTGTTACAGGGTCTAACTATGGCTACACCTTC
NA | TRBD1 | TRBJ1-5 | TRBV4-1 | CASSQGWDRNQPQHF | TGCGCCAGCAGCCAAGGATGGGACAGGAATCAGCCCCAGCATTTT
NA | TRBD1 | TRBJ2-3 | TRBV7-6 | CASSFGGQGQDTQYF | TGTGCCAGCAGCTTTGGGGGACAGGGTCAAGATACGCAGTATTTT
few | NA | TRBJ2-1 | TRBV5-1 | CASSPRLGSNEQFF | TGCGCCAGCAGCCCGCGACTAGGGTCCAATGAGCAGTTCTTC
few | TRBD1 | TRBJ2-3 | TRBV20-1 | CSASRTGGADTQYF | TGCAGTGCTAGCCGGACAGGGGGCGCAGATACGCAGTATTTT